These 26 T cell receptor beta chains were sequenced from one sample in a study of cytomegalovirus exposure and HLA in healthy donors (dated by TCRdb to about 2017). Receptor amplification or capture employed the immunoSEQ multiplex PCR assay. A mixture of 60 forward primers for TCR Vbeta segments and 13 reverse primers for TCR Jbeta segments was used in the multiplex PCR. The immuneACCESS repertoire file appears here via TCRdb, limited to in-frame rearrangements. These files lack a portion of the clones; in checked studies, under half of the deficit traces to unresolved V genes, and the cause of the others is not known. The sample includes over 110,000 clones, with 82% observed a single time. Clones ranked in the top ten supply over 2.5% of the sample. Sample: PBMCs. Receptors originate from a male donor in good health and CMV-seronegative.

The chain combines TRBV19 with TRBJ1-1; D gene ambiguous. The CDR3 runs to 13 residues. The V end was cut by 3 bases, the J end by 1 base, with 6 bases between. Germline-derived CDR1 and CDR2 are LNHDA and SQIVND (reference sequence). CDR3 sequence reads: CASSINRNTEAFF. The CDR3 nucleotides are TGTGCCAGTAGTATTAACAGGAACACTGAAGCTTTCTTT.

V and J are TRBV27 and TRBJ2-5, with D perhaps TRBD1 (6 bases). The closer fit of TRBJ2-7 to the DNA end suggests the J call may be wrong. This CDR3 comprises 14 residues. Germline CDR1 MNHEY, CDR2 SMNVEV (reference sequence). In nucleotides, the CDR3 is TGTGCCAGCAGACTAACAGGGAGCTCCTACGAGCAGTACTTC. Residues: CASRLTGSSYEQYF.

The sample holds a few counts of this clone. The chain employs TRBV2 and TRBJ2-3, with 10 nucleotides matching TRBD1. Germline CDR1 SNHLY, CDR2 FYNNEI. Unmatched junction bases numbered 13, after V lost 10 bases and J lost 3 bases. The CDR3 contains 16 residues. CDR3 region: CATSGTGDASTDTQYF. In DNA, the CDR3 is TGTGCCACCTCCGGGACAGGGGATGCAAGTACAGATACGCAGTATTTT.

The chain recombines TRBV7-2 with TRBJ2-3; D might be TRBD1 (5 bases). The CDR3 contains 17 residues. Germline lookup yields CDR1 SGHTA and CDR2 FQGNSA. V was trimmed by 0 bases and J by 2 bases, leaving 15 bases between them. In nucleotides, the CDR3 is TGTGCCAGCAGCTTAGCAGAAGGGGTTCATTACACAGATACGCAGTATTTT. Translation: CASSLAEGVHYTDTQYF.

The chain recombines TRBV11-2 with TRBJ2-3; maybe TRBD1 (5 bases). CDR1 SGHAT and CDR2 FQNNGV come from the germline V gene. V dropped 3 bases and J dropped 2 bases, with 9 bases sitting between them. The CDR3 covers 14 residues. The CDR3 bases are TGTGCCAGCAGCTTGAGCAGGGCCACAGATACGCAGTATTTT. Protein sequence: CASSLSRATDTQYF.

This chain joins TRBV5-1 and TRBJ2-3; D remains ambiguous. Trimming removed 2 bases from V and 4 bases from J, with 14 bases in between. Germline CDR1 SGHRS, CDR2 YFSETQ. The CDR3 runs to 15 residues. CDR3 DNA sequence: TGCGCCAGCAGCTTTATCAAAGATAGAGCAGATACGCAGTATTTT. This encodes CASSFIKDRADTQYF. Full variable domain (missing parts from reference TRBV5-1 and TRBJ2-3): KAGVTQTPRYLIKTRGQQVTLSCSPISGHRSVSWYQQTPGQGLQFLFEYFSETQRNKGNFPGRFSGRQFSNSRSEMNVSTLELGDSALYLCASSFIKDRADTQYFGPGTRLTVL.

V is TRBV2 and J is TRBJ2-7; D possibly corresponds to TRBD1 (6 bases). CDR3 length: 15 residues. V lost 1 base to trimming and J lost 4 bases, with 14 bases between them. CDR1 and CDR2 (germline): SNHLY, FYNNEI. The CDR3 is CASSEEGGLGYEQYF. CDR3 nucleotide sequence: TGTGCCAGCAGTGAAGAAGGGGGTCTAGGATACGAGCAGTACTTC.

This rearrangement joins TRBV2 to TRBJ1-1, with TRBD1 as a possible D gene (6 bases). This CDR3 is 16 amino acids long. Trimming removed 5 bases from V and 5 bases from J, with 21 bases in between. CDR1 and CDR2 (germline): SNHLY, FYNNEI. In DNA form, the CDR3 reads TGTGCCAGCAGTCTCCTACCCGGGACACCTAATACTGAAGCTTTCTTT. It codes for CASSLLPGTPNTEAFF.

The chain is built from TRBV5-1 and TRBJ2-5; TRBD2 agrees at 10 bases. This CDR3 has 15 amino acids. From germline, CDR1 is SGHRS and CDR2 YFSETQ. The junction had 2 bases not matched to a gene; V was cut back by 0 bases and J by 3 bases. The CDR3 spells CASSLDGTSEETQYF. Here the CDR3 DNA reads TGCGCCAGCAGCTTGGACGGGACTAGCGAAGAGACCCAGTACTTC.

The V gene is TRBV19, the J gene TRBJ1-5, with TRBD1 matching 11 bases. V shed 5 bases, J shed 3 bases, and the junction held 3 bases outside the gene matches. CDR1 is LNHDA, CDR2 SQIVND, per germline (reference sequence). CDR3 length: 15 residues. CDR3 nucleotides: TGTGCCAGTAGTGGGACAGGGGGTAACAATCAGCCCCAGCATTTT. It yields the protein CASSGTGGNNQPQHF.

DNA for the CDR3: TGTGCCAGCAGTTCACCGGGGACTCGGAGCACAGATACGCAGTATTTT. It specifies CASSSPGTRSTDTQYF. V and J are TRBV6-6 and TRBJ2-3, with D perhaps matching TRBD2 (6 bases). The germline CDR1 and CDR2 sequences are MNHNY and SVGAGI (reference sequence). V dropped 4 bases and J dropped 0 bases, with 14 bases sitting between them. The CDR3 is made up of 16 amino acids.

This clone turned up a few times. The V gene is TRBV11-2, the J gene TRBJ2-1; possible D gene TRBD2, 6 bases. This CDR3 contains 15 residues. Trimming took off 1 base at V and 9 bases at J, with 16 bases between the two ends. From germline, CDR1 is SGHAT and CDR2 FQNNGV. CDR3 in amino acids: CASSLVEGRPGEQFF. For the CDR3, the DNA is TGTGCCAGCAGCTTAGTCGAAGGGAGGCCGGGTGAGCAGTTCTTC.

This clone was counted once. This CDR3 is also generated by other DNA sequences in the sample. The chain combines TRBV18 with TRBJ2-2; D is perhaps TRBD2 (6 bases). The ends were cut back, 6 bases at V and 4 bases at J, with 12 bases in the middle. Germline-derived CDR1 and CDR2 are KGHSH and LQKENI. The CDR3 is made up of 14 amino acids. The CDR3 bases are TGTGCCAGCTCCCCGCCCGGGGGCACCGGGGAGCTGTTTTTT. This translates into CASSPPGGTGELFF.

V gene TRBV7-8 combines with J gene TRBJ2-7; 7 bases map to TRBD1. The CDR3 consists of 15 residues. In germline, CDR1 is SGHVS, CDR2 FQNEAQ. The ends lost 4 bases at V and 2 bases at J; junction bases unmatched: 8. This CDR3 is CASSYQQGLTYEQYF. The CDR3 DNA follows: TGTGCCAGCAGCTATCAACAGGGGCTTACCTACGAGCAGTACTTC.

V usage is TRBV5-6 and J usage is TRBJ2-1, with D possibly TRBD1 on 6 matching bases. Germline V gene data show CDR1 as SGHDT and CDR2 as YYEEEE. The ends were cut back, 2 bases at V and 6 bases at J, with 9 bases in the middle. This CDR3 is built from 13 residues. DNA for the CDR3: TGTGCCAGCAGCTTTGGCAGGGGCAATGAGCAGTTCTTC. This gives the protein CASSFGRGNEQFF.

V usage is TRBV9 and J usage is TRBJ2-2, with TRBD2 matching over 12 bases. The CDR3 sequence is 16 residues long. CDR1 SGDLS and CDR2 YYNGEE come from the germline V gene. Trimming took 3 bases from V and 3 from J; bases not matched to a gene: 3. The CDR3 nucleotides are TGTGCCAGCAGCGGCGGACTAGCGGGGTACACCGGGGAGCTGTTTTTT. This sequence encodes CASSGGLAGYTGELFF.

The chain has TRBV30 and TRBJ2-5; D might be TRBD1 (5 bases). The tail of the sequence fits TRBJ2-7 better, so the J call may be wrong. Germline CDR1 and CDR2: GTSNPN and SVGIG (reference sequence). This CDR3 is built from 13 residues. CDR3 nucleotides: TGTGCCTGGAGTGTTGGGGCGAGCATCGAGCAGTACTTC. Translating gives CAWSVGASIEQYF.

J is TRBJ1-2 and V is TRBV6-1; 7 positions agree with TRBD1. This CDR3 contains 15 residues. With 2 bases clipped from V and 4 bases from J, the junction kept 7 bases outside the gene matches. CDR1 and CDR2 from the germline V gene are MNHNS and SASEGT. CDR3 amino acids: CASSEFRTGLYGYTF. CDR3 DNA sequence: TGTGCCAGCAGTGAATTCCGGACAGGCCTCTATGGCTACACCTTC.

The chain employs TRBV20-1 and TRBJ2-7, with D tentatively TRBD1 (6 bases). The CDR3 length is 11 residues. V shed 0 bases and J shed 7 bases, with 7 bases lying between them. Per germline, CDR1 DFQATT and CDR2 SNEGSKA (reference sequence). For the CDR3, the DNA is TGCAGTGCTAGAGAACAGGGAGAGCAGTACTTC. Translated, it gives CSAREQGEQYF.

The gene calls are TRBV4-3 and TRBJ2-1, with 9 bases fitting TRBD2. V lost 1 base, J lost 0 bases, and 4 bases stayed unmatched. This CDR3 contains 17 residues. CDR1 is LGHNA, CDR2 YSLEER, per germline. CDR3 nucleotides: TGCGCCAGCAGCCAAGGGACTAGCGAGACCTCCTACAATGAGCAGTTCTTC. Translating it yields CASSQGTSETSYNEQFF.

This clone was found once. The V call is TRBV30, the J call TRBJ2-5; D is uncertain. Trimming shortened V by 1 base and J by 2 bases, and 8 bases separated the two germline ends. The CDR3 spans 13 residues. Germline V gene lookup returns CDR1 GTSNPN and CDR2 SVGIG (reference sequence). CDR3 in amino acids: CAWSDRPQETQYF. CDR3 DNA: TGTGCCTGGAGTGACAGACCACAAGAGACCCAGTACTTC.

The CDR3 coding sequence is TGCGCCAGCAGCCAAGATAGTCGGCAGGGCTCACCCCTCCACTTT. This sequence encodes CASSQDSRQGSPLHF. V is TRBV4-3 and J is TRBJ1-6; D might be TRBD1 (5 bases). Germline CDR1 reads LGHNA; CDR2 reads YSLEER. The CDR3 is 15 amino acids. V gave up 0 bases and J gave up 10 bases, with 13 bases separating them.

V is TRBV27 and J is TRBJ2-1, with unresolved D. Germline V gene sequence: CDR1 MNHEY, CDR2 SMNVEV (reference sequence). V was trimmed by 3 bases and J by 10 bases, leaving 10 bases between them. The CDR3 is made up of 12 amino acids. The CDR3 spells CASSFPGAEQFF. The CDR3 DNA reads as TGTGCCAGCAGTTTTCCCGGTGCCGAGCAGTTCTTC.

The rearrangement uses TRBV7-9 and TRBJ2-7; possibly TRBD1 for D (5 bases). The CDR3 runs to 13 residues. V was pared by 4 bases and J by 3 bases, with 10 bases between. Looked up from germline, CDR1 is SEHNR and CDR2 is FQNEAQ (reference sequence). The CDR3 nucleotides are TGTGCCAGCAGCTCTTGGGGCGGCTACGAGCAGTACTTC. Its translation is CASSSWGGYEQYF. The whole variable domain, remainder taken from reference TRBV7-9 and TRBJ2-7, is DTGVSQNPRHKITKRGQNVTFRCDPISEHNRLYWYRQTLGQGPEFLTYFQNEAQLEKSRLLSDRFSAERPKGSFSTLEIQRTEQGDSAMYLCASSSWGGYEQYFGPGTRLTVT.

This chain connects TRBV19 to TRBJ2-1, with D perhaps TRBD1 (6 bases). Trimming pared 3 bases from V and 7 bases from J, leaving 13 bases between. The CDR3 is 14 residues long. CDR1 is LNHDA, CDR2 SQIVND, per germline (reference sequence). DNA for the CDR3: TGTGCCAGTAGTATCATGGGGGCGCTGAATGAGCAGTTCTTC. It codes for CASSIMGALNEQFF.

This chain links TRBV10-3 with TRBJ1-4, with D perhaps TRBD1 (5 bases). The germline CDR1 and CDR2 sequences are ENHRY and SYGVKD. Trimming left V 4 bases short and J 6 bases short, with 12 bases between. The CDR3 has 14 amino acids. In DNA form, the CDR3 reads TGTGCCATCAGTGCGGTTGTAGGGGATGAAAAACTGTTTTTT. This sequence encodes CAISAVVGDEKLFF.